This T cell receptor beta chain is from a study of regulatory T cells in long-lasting Graves disease. In its sample, this clonotype was seen many times. Time point: newly diagnosed GD, antithyroid drugs for less than 3 months. From RNA extracted from PBMCs, the TCR library was made. The CDR3 sequence is 11 residues long. Germline V gene data show CDR1 as SGHAT and CDR2 as FQNNGV. The V end lost 5 bases, the J end lost 11 bases, and 12 bases lay between the germline ends. Building of the TCR beta libraries involved iRepertoire HTBI primers and Arm-PCR of CDR3 regions. TCRdb processed the multiplex PCR reads anew with MiXCR; each CDR3 protein has one entry. The sample comprises about 530,000 distinct CDR3 sequences, about 15% of which are singletons, and 25% rests with the top ten. The same data also contributed to another study, on T cells in Graves' hyperthyroidism and ophthalmopathy.

The sequencing used peripheral blood mononuclear cells (PBMCs), collected at new diagnosis, from a patient treated with antithyroid drugs. The origin of this receptor is a woman in her forties or fifties with Graves disease. The chain recombines TRBV11-2 with TRBJ1-1; D gene ambiguous. CDR3 in amino acids: CASSKARTAFF. In DNA, the CDR3 is TGTGCCAGCAGCAAGGCGAGAACCGCTTTCTTT.